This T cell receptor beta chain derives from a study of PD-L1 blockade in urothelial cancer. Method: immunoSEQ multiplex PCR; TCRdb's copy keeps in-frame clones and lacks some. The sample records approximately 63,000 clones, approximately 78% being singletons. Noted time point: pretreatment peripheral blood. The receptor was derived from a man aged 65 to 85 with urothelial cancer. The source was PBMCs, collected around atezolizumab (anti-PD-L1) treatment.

This CDR3 reads CATSSPTTGSNQPQHF. The CDR3 DNA sequence: TGTGCCACCAGCTCCCCCACCACAGGGAGCAATCAGCCCCAGCATTTT. The chain recombines TRBV15 with TRBJ1-5, with D tentatively TRBD1 (6 bases). Trimming removed 5 bases from V and 1 base from J, with 15 bases in between. CDR1 is LNHNV and CDR2 is YYDKDF in the germline V gene (reference sequence). The length of the CDR3 is 16 residues.